The 29 T cell receptor beta chains reported below all come from one sample, sequenced in a study of blood T cell repertoires in COVID-19. Clones were read by immunoSEQ multiplex PCR, and TCRdb kept only the in-frame ones, dropping some. Seen here are more than 300,000 clones, 85% to 90% observed once, and the top ten hold around 1%. What was sequenced was peripheral blood. The source of these receptors is a middle-aged woman with COVID-19, enrolled during active disease.

The chain links TRBV5-4 to TRBJ1-2; TRBD1 matches at 8 bases. The CDR3 length is 14 residues. The ends lost 4 bases at V and 8 bases at J; junction bases unmatched: 10. The V gene's germline CDR1 is SGHNT and CDR2 YYREEE (reference sequence). CDR3 DNA: TGTGCCAGCAGCCAGGACAGGGCGGCGGGAGGCTACACCTTC. Encoded protein: CASSQDRAAGGYTF.

CDR3 bases: TGTGCCAGCAGCTTGTGGCAGATATCTAGCACAGATACGCAGTATTTT. Its translation: CASSLWQISSTDTQYF. The J gene is TRBJ2-3, the V gene TRBV5-5; D uncertain. The ends were cut back, 1 base at V and 0 bases at J, with 12 bases in the middle. CDR1 is SGHKS, CDR2 YYEKEE, per germline (reference sequence). CDR3 length equals 16 residues.

The chain combines TRBV19 with TRBJ1-5; 8 positions match TRBD1. The V segment lost 3 bases and the J segment 5 bases; nucleotides outside the gene matches: 3. CDR3 length: 14 residues. Germline V gene data show CDR1 as LNHDA and CDR2 as SQIVND (reference sequence). The CDR3 nucleotides are TGTGCCAGTAGTATGCGACAGGGGTATCAGCCCCAGCATTTT. Protein sequence: CASSMRQGYQPQHF. The variable domain in full, completed from reference TRBV19 and TRBJ1-5, reads DGGITQSPKYLFRKEGQNVTLSCEQNLNHDAMYWYRQDPGQGLRLIYYSQIVNDFQKGDIAEGYSVSREKKESFPLTVTSAQKNPTAFYLCASSMRQGYQPQHFGDGTRLSIL.

The J gene is TRBJ1-3, the V gene TRBV6-5; D is undetermined. Trimming stripped 3 bases from V and 1 base from J, with 10 bases between. There are 15 residues in the CDR3. From germline, CDR1 is MNHEY and CDR2 SVGAGI. The CDR3 DNA sequence: TGTGCCAGCAGTTATCTTCCCGTATCTGGAAACACCATATATTTT. It is translated as CASSYLPVSGNTIYF.

The J gene is TRBJ2-4, the V gene TRBV1; the table names TRBD2, a call not compared with the DNA. TRBV1 is tagged as a pseudogene. CDR3 length: 16 residues. Written as DNA, the CDR3 is TGCACCAGCAGCCGCAGGGACTCACTAGCCAAAAACATTCAGTACTTC. Amino acids: CTSSRRDSLAKNIQYF.

The chain links TRBV6-2 or TRBV6-3 to TRBJ2-2; 7 bases are a match to TRBD2. Germline loops: CDR1 MNHEY, CDR2 SVGEGT. V shed 3 bases and J 5 bases; nucleotides not matched to a gene: 15. CDR3 length: 18 amino acids. The chain's CDR3 is CASSYTPPTSSLTGELFF. Written as DNA, the CDR3 is TGTGCCAGCAGTTATACCCCACCGACTAGCTCCCTAACCGGGGAGCTGTTTTTT.

The table lists this clone with a count of one. The rearrangement uses TRBV28 and TRBJ2-7; 11 bases fit TRBD2. CDR1 and CDR2 from the germline V gene are MDHEN and SYDVKM. The CDR3 length is 15 residues. V dropped 6 bases and J dropped 3; count of bases not matched to a gene: 7. CDR3 bases: TGTGCCAGCAGCCCACTAGCGGGAGTGGGCTACGAGCAGTACTTC. Residues: CASSPLAGVGYEQYF.

This chain's CDR3 is CASSLTSGSISDTQYF. CDR3 coding DNA: TGTGCCAGTAGTCTAACTAGCGGGAGTATATCAGATACGCAGTATTTT. The rearrangement uses TRBV19 and TRBJ2-3; 11 nucleotides match TRBD2. The V segment lost 5 bases and the J segment 4 bases; nucleotides outside the gene matches: 8. The germline V gene encodes CDR1 LNHDA and CDR2 SQIVND (reference sequence). The CDR3 spans 16 residues.

V and J are TRBV12-3 or TRBV12-4 and TRBJ1-2; the D gene is possibly TRBD1 (5 bases). The length of the CDR3 is 12 residues. Trimming took 5 bases from V and 5 from J, leaving 9 bases between them. This CDR3 reads CASSQGGYGYTF. CDR3 nucleotide sequence: TGTGCCAGCAGTCAGGGTGGTTATGGCTACACCTTC.

J is TRBJ1-2 and V is TRBV5-5; no clear D gene. Trimming stripped 4 bases from V and 7 bases from J, with 11 bases between. Germline V lookup: CDR1 SGHKS, CDR2 YYEKEE (reference sequence). The CDR3 is 12 amino acids. The CDR3 loop is CASSPAGVGYTF. CDR3 bases: TGTGCCAGCAGCCCCGCCGGAGTTGGCTACACCTTC.

The CDR3 bases are TGTGCCAGCAGTTTTAGGCTAGCGGGAGGGCCTGGGTTCTTC. Amino acid sequence: CASSFRLAGGPGFF. The chain combines TRBV27 with TRBJ2-1, with TRBD2 matching over 12 bases. Germline trimming cut 3 bases from V and 15 bases from J; bases unmatched to any gene: 9. Germline loops: CDR1 MNHEY, CDR2 SMNVEV (reference sequence). This CDR3 has 14 residues.

This rearrangement joins TRBV9 to TRBJ1-4, with TRBD1 matching 8 bases. V lost 4 bases, J lost 4 bases, and 6 bases stayed unmatched. Germline CDR1 and CDR2: SGDLS and YYNGEE. The CDR3 runs to 15 residues. CDR3 sequence reads: CASSLRTGINEKLFF. In nucleotides, the CDR3 is TGTGCCAGCAGCCTAAGGACAGGGATTAATGAAAAACTGTTTTTT.

The chain has TRBV19 and TRBJ1-2; D is undetermined. This CDR3 spans 13 amino acids. With 6 bases removed from V and 4 bases from J, the gap between germline ends came to 12 bases. The germline V gene encodes CDR1 LNHDA and CDR2 SQIVND (reference sequence). CDR3 loop: CASRTLRSYGYTF. The CDR3 coding sequence is TGTGCCAGTAGGACCCTACGGAGCTATGGCTACACCTTC.

The V and J genes are TRBV6-5 and TRBJ2-6, with D tentatively TRBD1 (5 bases). Trimming took off 6 bases at V and 5 bases at J, with 14 bases between the two ends. CDR3 size: 15 residues. Per germline, CDR1 MNHEY and CDR2 SVGAGI. This CDR3 is CASSYRPGWANVLTF. The CDR3 DNA follows: TGTGCCAGCAGCTATCGCCCAGGGTGGGCCAACGTCCTGACTTTC.

V gene TRBV30 combines with J gene TRBJ1-5, with TRBD1 matching 7 bases. Germline CDR1 is GTSNPN and CDR2 is SVGIG (reference sequence). Unmatched junction bases numbered 5, after V lost 6 bases and J lost 3 bases. CDR3 length equals 13 residues. The CDR3 sequence: CACLGTDNQPQHF. In nucleotides, the CDR3 is TGTGCCTGCCTCGGGACAGACAATCAGCCCCAGCATTTT.

The J gene is TRBJ1-6, the V gene TRBV12-5, with 8 bases lining up with TRBD1. V gave up 3 bases and J gave up 0 bases; unmatched junction bases: 7. The length of the CDR3 is 18 residues. The germline gives CDR1 LGHNT, CDR2 FRNRAP. The DNA of the CDR3 is TGTGCTAGTGGTTTACCCCGAACAGGGGGCTCCTATAATTCACCCCTCCACTTT. Protein: CASGLPRTGGSYNSPLHF.

The chain links TRBV4-3 to TRBJ1-3; D is unresolved. Between the trimmed V and J ends, which lost 0 bases and 0 bases, there was a span of 9 bases. The CDR3 consists of 16 residues. Germline-derived CDR1 and CDR2 are LGHNA and YSLEER. CDR3 coding DNA: TGCGCCAGCAGCCAAGATCGAACAGTCTCTGGAAACACCATATATTTT. Its translation: CASSQDRTVSGNTIYF.

This chain connects TRBV11-3 to TRBJ2-3; 13 bases align to TRBD2. J was trimmed by 6 bases and V by 6 bases; bases with no gene match: 6. The CDR3 extends over 15 amino acids. Germline CDR1 reads SGHNT; CDR2 reads YENEEA. CDR3 residues: CASSAGLAGSDTQYF. The CDR3 nucleotides are TGTGCCAGCAGTGCGGGACTAGCGGGGTCCGATACGCAGTATTTT.

This clone was found a few times. The chain recombines TRBV28 with TRBJ1-5, with a possible D match to TRBD1 (5 bases). The germline gives CDR1 MDHEN, CDR2 SYDVKM. V lost 5 bases, J lost 5 bases, and 7 bases lay in between. The CDR3 runs 12 residues. The CDR3 coding sequence is TGTGCCAGCAGTCCGGGGGATCAGCCCCAGCATTTT. Translation: CASSPGDQPQHF.

The chain has TRBV12-5 and TRBJ2-1; 10 bases fit TRBD2. CDR1 and CDR2 from the germline V gene are LGHNT and FRNRAP. V gave up 5 bases and J gave up 8 bases; unmatched junction bases: 12. This CDR3 has 16 amino acids. The CDR3 loop is CASGRSPASGSDEQFF. DNA of the CDR3: TGTGCTAGTGGTCGATCCCCCGCTAGCGGGAGCGATGAGCAGTTCTTC.

The chain combines TRBV28 with TRBJ1-2, with D tentatively TRBD1 (5 bases). CDR3 length: 13 amino acids. V was pared by 2 bases and J by 11 bases, with 15 bases between. Per the germline V gene, CDR1 is MDHEN and CDR2 is SYDVKM. CDR3 sequence: CASSLMTDPTYTF. CDR3 DNA: TGTGCCAGCAGTTTAATGACAGACCCCACTTACACCTTC.

J is TRBJ1-5 and V is TRBV27; D is perhaps TRBD1 (5 bases). V was trimmed by 7 bases and J by 7 bases, leaving 23 bases between them. The germline CDR1 and CDR2 sequences are MNHEY and SMNVEV (reference sequence). The CDR3 contains 16 residues. This chain's CDR3 is CASTLPNRTVGQPQHF. For the CDR3, the DNA is TGTGCCAGCACCCTCCCCAACAGGACCGTGGGACAGCCCCAGCATTTT.

This clone is a singleton in its sample. The gene calls are TRBV7-3 and TRBJ1-5; no reliable D call. The V gene lost 2 bases and the J gene lost 5 bases, with 7 bases spanning the gap. The germline V gene encodes CDR1 SGHTA and CDR2 FQGTGA. The CDR3 is 13 amino acids. The CDR3 nucleotides read TGTGCCAGCAGCTTAGGGAGTGATCAGCCCCAGCATTTT. Encoded protein: CASSLGSDQPQHF.

This chain connects TRBV27 to TRBJ1-3; possible D gene TRBD1, 6 bases. V lost 2 bases to trimming and J lost 4 bases, with 9 bases between them. The length of the CDR3 is 14 residues. From germline, CDR1 is MNHEY and CDR2 SMNVEV (reference sequence). The CDR3, as DNA: TGTGCCAGCAGTTTACTGGGGACAGGAAACACCATATATTTT. It specifies CASSLLGTGNTIYF.

The rearrangement uses TRBV9 and TRBJ2-2; 10 nucleotides line up with TRBD1. Germline trimming cut 5 bases from V and 6 bases from J; bases unmatched to any gene: 10. CDR1 and CDR2 (germline): SGDLS, YYNGEE. The CDR3 spans 16 residues. CDR3 DNA sequence: TGTGCCAGCAGTCCGGTGGGACAGGGGATCTCCGGGGAGCTGTTTTTT. It encodes CASSPVGQGISGELFF. The full variable domain, with the rest looked up from reference TRBV9 and TRBJ2-2, is DSGVTQTPKHLITATGQRVTLRCSPRSGDLSVYWYQQSLDQGLQFLIQYYNGEERAKGNILERFSAQQFPDLHSELNLSSLELGDSALYFCASSPVGQGISGELFFGEGSRLTVL.

The chain uses TRBV18 and TRBJ1-4; D is uncertain. The CDR3 extends over 16 amino acids. V lost 6 bases, J lost 0 bases, and 14 bases lay in between. The germline gives CDR1 KGHSH, CDR2 LQKENI. The chain's CDR3 is CASSLSRGSTNEKLFF. In DNA, the CDR3 is TGTGCCAGCTCGCTTTCCCGGGGTTCAACTAATGAAAAACTGTTTTTT.

V and J are TRBV7-2 and TRBJ2-2; 12 positions match TRBD2. Trimming removed 10 bases from V and 5 bases from J; junction bases left unmatched: 5. The germline V gene encodes CDR1 SGHTA and CDR2 FQGNSA. CDR3 length: 14 amino acids. Here the CDR3 DNA reads TGTGCCACCAGGGGGACTAGCGGGACCGGGGAGCTGTTTTTT. Amino acid sequence: CATRGTSGTGELFF. The full variable domain, with the rest looked up from reference TRBV7-2 and TRBJ2-2, is GAGVSQSPSNKVTEKGKDVELRCDPISGHTALYWYRQSLGQGLEFLIYFQGNSAPDKSGLPSDRFSAERTGGSVSTLTIQRTQQEDSAVYLCATRGTSGTGELFFGEGSRLTVL.

This CDR3 reads CASSYSMEATFF. The CDR3 DNA sequence: TGTGCCAGCAGTTACTCGATGGAGGCAACTTTCTTT. V usage is TRBV6-5 and J usage is TRBJ1-1; the D is unclear. Trimming removed 0 bases at V and 12 bases at J, with 11 bases between. CDR3 length: 12 amino acids. The germline V gene has CDR1 MNHEY and CDR2 SVGAGI.

This sequence joins TRBV6-4 and TRBJ2-1; D perhaps matches TRBD1 (6 bases). Germline CDR1 is MRHNA and CDR2 is SNTAGT. The CDR3 extends over 15 amino acids. The germline V and J ends were trimmed by 6 bases and 7 bases, with 19 bases remaining between them. In DNA form, the CDR3 reads TGTGCCAGCAGCCAGGGGTTGTGGGCTGGGAATGAGCAGTTCTTC. It yields the protein CASSQGLWAGNEQFF.